The present T cell receptor (beta chain) was sequenced within a study of blood T cell repertoires in COVID-19. Libraries were prepared by immunoSEQ multiplex PCR; TCRdb keeps only in-frame clonotypes and omits some of them. The profile covers around 120,000 clones, with 85% to 90% appearing a single time and around 4% taken by the ten largest. The CDR3 runs to 14 residues. J was trimmed by 6 bases and V by 4 bases; bases with no gene match: 4. Germline V gene data show CDR1 as LGHDT and CDR2 as YNNKEL (reference sequence). This chain joins TRBV3-1 (or the pseudogene TRBV3-2) and TRBJ2-7; 12 positions match TRBD1. The clonotype comes from a woman aged 55-70 years with COVID-19, enrolled during active disease. Sequences were obtained from peripheral blood. The CDR3, as DNA: TGTGCCAGCAGCCCCCGGGACAGGGGGCCCGAGCAGTACTTC. Amino acids: CASSPRDRGPEQYF.